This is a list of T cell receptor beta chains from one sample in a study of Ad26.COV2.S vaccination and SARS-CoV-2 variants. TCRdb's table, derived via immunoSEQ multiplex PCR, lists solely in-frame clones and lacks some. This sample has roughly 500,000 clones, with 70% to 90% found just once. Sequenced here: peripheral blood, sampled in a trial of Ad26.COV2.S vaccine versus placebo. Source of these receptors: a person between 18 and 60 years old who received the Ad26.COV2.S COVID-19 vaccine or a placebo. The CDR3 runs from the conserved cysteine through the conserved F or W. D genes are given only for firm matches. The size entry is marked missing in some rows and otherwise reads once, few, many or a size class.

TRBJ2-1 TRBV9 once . TGTGCCAGCAGTGGTAGCGGATACAATGAGCAGTTCTTC CASSGSGYNEQFF
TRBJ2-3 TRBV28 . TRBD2 TGTGCCAGCAGTCTTCCTATGGCTAGCGGCAGCACAGATACGCAGTATTTT CASSLPMASGSTDTQYF
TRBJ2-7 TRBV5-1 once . TGCGCCAGCAGCTCGGCAGGTGTCTACGAGCAGTACTTC CASSSAGVYEQYF
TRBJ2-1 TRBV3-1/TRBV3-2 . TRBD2 TGTGCCAGCAGCCGGATCAGCGGGAGCTACAATGAGCAGTTCTTC CASSRISGSYNEQFF
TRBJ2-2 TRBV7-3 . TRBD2 TGTGCCAGCGGCATTGGGACTACGAACACCGGGGAGCTGTTTTTT CASGIGTTNTGELFF
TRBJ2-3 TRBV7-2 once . TGTGCCAGCAGCCGCCGACAGACTGATACGCAGTATTTT CASSRRQTDTQYF
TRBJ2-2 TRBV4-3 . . TGCGCCAGCAGCCAAGTCTGGGCCAGCCCCCGGGGGCCCCAATCGGTATCCGGGGAGCTGTTTTTT CASSQVWASPRGPQSVSGELFF
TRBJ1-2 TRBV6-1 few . TGTGCCAGCAGTGAAGGGGTCGGGGTGTATGGCTACACCTTC CASSEGVGVYGYTF
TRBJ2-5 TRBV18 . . TGTGCCAGCTCACCAGGAGTGCGGGAGACCCAGTACTTC CASSPGVRETQYF
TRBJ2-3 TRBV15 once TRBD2 TGTGCCACCAGCGTCCTAGGGGGTAGCGGGGGCACAGATACGCAGTATTTT CATSVLGGSGGTDTQYF